These 11 T cell receptor beta chains were all obtained from the same sample, sequenced in a study of CD8 T cells in ankylosing spondylitis. One entry per CDR3 protein, called by TCRdb with MiXCR from the 5' RACE reads. The data contain hundreds of thousands of distinct CDR3 sequences, 20% of them singletons. The source material was blood, either unsorted or a sorted T cell fraction (not recorded which). These receptor sequences come from a male donor with ankylosing spondylitis or in good health (not recorded which).

This chain links TRBV19 with TRBJ1-5; 7 positions match TRBD1. Germline V lookup: CDR1 LNHDA, CDR2 SQIVND (reference sequence). The junction had 19 bases not matched to a gene; V was cut back by 10 bases and J by 7 bases. CDR3 length: 16 residues. CDR3 nucleotide sequence: TGTGCCACCATGAATCCGGGACAGCGCCCCGGGCAGCCCCAGCATTTT. It encodes CATMNPGQRPGQPQHF.

This chain joins TRBV5-1 and TRBJ2-1; the match to TRBD2 covers 11 bases. Trimming at V came to 0 bases and at J to 7 bases, leaving 6 bases not matched to a gene. In germline, CDR1 is SGHRS, CDR2 YFSETQ. This CDR3 is built from 16 residues. CDR3 sequence: CASSLALAGGFNEQFF. The CDR3 DNA follows: TGCGCCAGCAGCTTGGCCCTAGCGGGAGGATTTAATGAGCAGTTCTTC. Based on the CDR3 plus reference TRBV5-1 and TRBJ2-1, the full variable domain is KAGVTQTPRYLIKTRGQQVTLSCSPISGHRSVSWYQQTPGQGLQFLFEYFSETQRNKGNFPGRFSGRQFSNSRSEMNVSTLELGDSALYLCASSLALAGGFNEQFFGPGTRLTVL.

This clonotype was seen only a few times. The chain recombines TRBV28 with TRBJ2-1, with D tentatively TRBD1 (6 bases). Trimming cost V 8 bases and J 0 bases, with 14 bases left between them. CDR1 is MDHEN, CDR2 SYDVKM, per germline. This CDR3 contains 15 residues. The DNA for the CDR3 is TGTGCCAGCGTCGGGACAAACAGCTCCTACAATGAGCAGTTCTTC. It yields the protein CASVGTNSSYNEQFF.

V and J are TRBV20-1 and TRBJ1-1, with D hard to call. This CDR3 has 18 amino acids. CDR1 and CDR2 from the germline V gene are DFQATT and SNEGSKA (reference sequence). Deletions cut 8 bases from V and 1 base from J, with 29 bases between. CDR3 loop: CSPPPVTENRIRNTEAFF. Written as DNA, the CDR3 is TGCAGTCCCCCCCCGGTCACAGAGAATCGGATTAGGAACACTGAAGCTTTCTTT.

A few counts support this clonotype. V is TRBV5-1 and J is TRBJ1-3; D remains unclear. CDR1 is SGHRS, CDR2 YFSETQ, per germline. The V gene lost 0 bases and the J gene lost 1 base, with 14 bases spanning the gap. The CDR3 has 17 residues. The CDR3 DNA reads TGCGCCAGCAGCTTGGGAGGAGGGAGTGAATCTGGAAACACCATATATTTT. Protein product: CASSLGGGSESGNTIYF.

The chain joins TRBV18 to TRBJ2-2; weak D call: TRBD1 (6 bases). With 4 bases removed from V and 1 base from J, the gap between germline ends came to 13 bases. Germline V CDR1 and CDR2: KGHSH, LQKENI. This CDR3 is built from 16 residues. The CDR3 bases are TGTGCCAGCTCACTGGTCGGGACATTGAACACCGGGGAGCTGTTTTTT. It codes for CASSLVGTLNTGELFF.

This clonotype showed up just a few times. The chain couples TRBV20-1 to TRBJ1-5; TRBD1 matches at 9 bases. The CDR3 is 14 residues long. V lost 2 bases to trimming and J lost 6 bases; unmatched junction nucleotides: 5. Germline V CDR1 and CDR2: DFQATT, SNEGSKA (reference sequence). CDR3 nucleotides: TGCAGTGCTAGACTACAGGGGGCCGGTCAGCCCCAGCATTTT. Translated, it gives CSARLQGAGQPQHF.

There are a few counts of this clonotype. CDR3 bases: TGTGCCAGCAGCCCGGTGCGAGACGGCGGGGAGCTGTTTTTT. Residues: CASSPVRDGGELFF. V usage is TRBV7-8 and J usage is TRBJ2-2, with D unclear. CDR3 length equals 14 residues. With 5 bases removed from V and 7 bases from J, the gap between germline ends came to 14 bases. From germline, CDR1 is SGHVS and CDR2 FQNEAQ.

This clonotype was detected many times. The chain uses TRBV5-1 and TRBJ2-2, with TRBD1 matching over 7 bases. The CDR3 extends over 14 amino acids. Germline CDR1 reads SGHRS; CDR2 reads YFSETQ. Trimming took 4 bases from V and 9 from J; bases not matched to a gene: 9. The CDR3 here is CASSLGGRDRELFF. CDR3 nucleotides: TGCGCCAGCAGCCTAGGGGGCCGGGACCGGGAGCTGTTTTTT. The full variable domain, its missing parts supplied by reference TRBV5-1 and TRBJ2-2, is KAGVTQTPRYLIKTRGQQVTLSCSPISGHRSVSWYQQTPGQGLQFLFEYFSETQRNKGNFPGRFSGRQFSNSRSEMNVSTLELGDSALYLCASSLGGRDRELFFGEGSRLTVL.

The sample holds many counts of this clonotype. The chain has TRBV12-3 or TRBV12-4 and TRBJ1-2; 8 bases agree with TRBD1. J was trimmed by 7 bases and V by 6 bases; bases with no gene match: 7. This CDR3 has 13 amino acids. CDR3 loop: CASSRETGAGYTF. For the CDR3, the DNA is TGTGCCAGCAGCCGTGAGACAGGGGCTGGCTACACCTTC.

This clonotype was found many times. V is TRBV20-1 and J is TRBJ2-5; perhaps TRBD1 as D (6 bases). The CDR3 is made up of 14 amino acids. CDR1 DFQATT and CDR2 SNEGSKA come from the germline V gene (reference sequence). The V gene lost 6 bases and the J gene lost 2 bases, with 16 bases spanning the gap. For the CDR3, the DNA is TGCAGTGCCATCCCGGGGCAGGGGCAAGAGACCCAGTACTTC. Its translation is CSAIPGQGQETQYF.